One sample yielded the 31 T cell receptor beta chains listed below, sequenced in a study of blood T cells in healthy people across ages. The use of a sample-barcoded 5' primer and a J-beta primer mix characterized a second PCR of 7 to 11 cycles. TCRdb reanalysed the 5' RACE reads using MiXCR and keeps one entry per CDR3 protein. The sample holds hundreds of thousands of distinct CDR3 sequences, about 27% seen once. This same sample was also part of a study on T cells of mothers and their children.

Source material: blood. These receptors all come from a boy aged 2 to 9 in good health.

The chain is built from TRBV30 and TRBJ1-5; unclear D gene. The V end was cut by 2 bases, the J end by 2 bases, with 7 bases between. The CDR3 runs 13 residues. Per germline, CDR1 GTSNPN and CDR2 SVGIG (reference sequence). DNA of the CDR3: TGTGCCTGGAGTAGTAAAGGCAATCAGCCCCAGCATTTT. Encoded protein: CAWSSKGNQPQHF.

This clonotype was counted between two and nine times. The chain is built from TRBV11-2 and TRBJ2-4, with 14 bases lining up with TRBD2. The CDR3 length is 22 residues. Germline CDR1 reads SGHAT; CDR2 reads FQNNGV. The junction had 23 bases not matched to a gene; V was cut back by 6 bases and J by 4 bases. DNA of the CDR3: TGTGCCAGCAGGGAGACAGGGGGCCCCGGACTAGCGGGAGGATTGGAAAAAAACATTCAGTACTTC. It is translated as CASRETGGPGLAGGLEKNIQYF. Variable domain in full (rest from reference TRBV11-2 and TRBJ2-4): EAGVAQSPRYKIIEKRQSVAFWCNPISGHATLYWYQQILGQGPKLLIQFQNNGVVDDSQLPKDRFSAERLKGVDSTLKIQPAKLEDSAVYLCASRETGGPGLAGGLEKNIQYFGAGTRLSVL.

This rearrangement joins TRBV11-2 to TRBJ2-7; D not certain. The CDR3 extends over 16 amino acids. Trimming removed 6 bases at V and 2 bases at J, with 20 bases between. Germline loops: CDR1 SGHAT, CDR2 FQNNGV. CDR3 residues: CASRKTFRQEPYEQYF. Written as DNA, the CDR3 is TGTGCCAGCAGAAAGACCTTCAGGCAAGAACCCTACGAGCAGTACTTC.

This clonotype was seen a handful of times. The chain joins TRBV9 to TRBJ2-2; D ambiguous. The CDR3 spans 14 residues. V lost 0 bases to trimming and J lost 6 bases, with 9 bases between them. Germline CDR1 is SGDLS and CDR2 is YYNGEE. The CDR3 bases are TGTGCCAGCAGCGTAGCGGTAGTCGCCGGGGAGCTGTTTTTT. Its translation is CASSVAVVAGELFF.

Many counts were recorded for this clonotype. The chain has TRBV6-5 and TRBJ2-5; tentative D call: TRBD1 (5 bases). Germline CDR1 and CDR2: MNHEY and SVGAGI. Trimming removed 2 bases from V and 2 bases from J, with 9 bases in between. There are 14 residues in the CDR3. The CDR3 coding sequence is TGTGCCAGCAGTTACGGGCAGGGACAAGAGACCCAGTACTTC. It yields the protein CASSYGQGQETQYF.

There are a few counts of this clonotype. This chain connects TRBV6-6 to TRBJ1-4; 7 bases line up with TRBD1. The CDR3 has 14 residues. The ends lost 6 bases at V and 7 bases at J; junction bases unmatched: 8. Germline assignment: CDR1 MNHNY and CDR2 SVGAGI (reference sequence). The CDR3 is CASRGDRASEKLFF. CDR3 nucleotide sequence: TGTGCCAGCAGGGGCGACAGGGCGAGTGAAAAACTGTTTTTT.

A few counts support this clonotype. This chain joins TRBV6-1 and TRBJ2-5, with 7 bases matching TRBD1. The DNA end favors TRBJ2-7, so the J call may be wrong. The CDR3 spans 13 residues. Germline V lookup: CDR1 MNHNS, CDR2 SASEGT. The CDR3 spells CASSEEGAYEQYF. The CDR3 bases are TGTGCCAGCAGTGAAGAGGGGGCGTACGAGCAGTACTTC.

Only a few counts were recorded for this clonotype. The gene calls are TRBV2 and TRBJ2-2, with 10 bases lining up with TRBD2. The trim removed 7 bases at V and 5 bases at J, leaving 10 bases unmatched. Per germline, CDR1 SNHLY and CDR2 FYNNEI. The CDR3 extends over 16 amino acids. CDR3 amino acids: CASIGGAGGQTGELFF. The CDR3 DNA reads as TGTGCCAGCATTGGGGGAGCGGGGGGGCAGACCGGGGAGCTGTTTTTT.

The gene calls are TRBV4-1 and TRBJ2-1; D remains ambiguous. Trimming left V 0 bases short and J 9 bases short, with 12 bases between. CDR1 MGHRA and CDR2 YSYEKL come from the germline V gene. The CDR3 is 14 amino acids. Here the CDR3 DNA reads TGCGCCAGCAGCCAAGAAGGAGAGCAGGCTGAGCAGTTCTTC. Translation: CASSQEGEQAEQFF.

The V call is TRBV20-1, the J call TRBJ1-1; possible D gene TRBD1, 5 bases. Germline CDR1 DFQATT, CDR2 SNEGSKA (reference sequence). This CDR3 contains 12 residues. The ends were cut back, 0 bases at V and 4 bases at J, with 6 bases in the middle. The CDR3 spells CSAREGTTEAFF. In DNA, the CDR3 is TGCAGTGCTAGAGAGGGGACCACTGAAGCTTTCTTT.

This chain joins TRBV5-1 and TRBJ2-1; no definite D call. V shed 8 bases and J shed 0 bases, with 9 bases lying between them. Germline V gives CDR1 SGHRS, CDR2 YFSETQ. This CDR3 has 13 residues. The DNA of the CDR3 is TGCGCCAGTAAGACGAGCTCCTACAATGAGCAGTTCTTC. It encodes CASKTSSYNEQFF.

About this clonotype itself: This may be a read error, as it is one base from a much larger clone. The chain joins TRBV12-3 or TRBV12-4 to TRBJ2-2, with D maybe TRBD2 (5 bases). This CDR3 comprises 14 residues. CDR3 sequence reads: CASSSPSHFGEPFF. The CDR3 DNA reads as TGTGCCAGCAGTTCCCCTAGCCATTTCGGGGAGCCGTTTTTT.

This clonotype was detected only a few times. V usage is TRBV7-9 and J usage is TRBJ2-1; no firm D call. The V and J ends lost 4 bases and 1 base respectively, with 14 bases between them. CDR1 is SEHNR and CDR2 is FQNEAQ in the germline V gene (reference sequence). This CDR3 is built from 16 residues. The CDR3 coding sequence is TGTGCCAGCAGCTCCTTCCCTAAGCGTTCCTACAATGAGCAGTTCTTC. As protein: CASSSFPKRSYNEQFF.

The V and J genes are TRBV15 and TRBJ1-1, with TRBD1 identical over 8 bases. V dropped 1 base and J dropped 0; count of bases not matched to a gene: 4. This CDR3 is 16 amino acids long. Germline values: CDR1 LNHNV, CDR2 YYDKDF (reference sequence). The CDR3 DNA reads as TGTGCCACCAGCAGAGGGGGGACAGGATTGAACACTGAAGCTTTCTTT. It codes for CATSRGGTGLNTEAFF.

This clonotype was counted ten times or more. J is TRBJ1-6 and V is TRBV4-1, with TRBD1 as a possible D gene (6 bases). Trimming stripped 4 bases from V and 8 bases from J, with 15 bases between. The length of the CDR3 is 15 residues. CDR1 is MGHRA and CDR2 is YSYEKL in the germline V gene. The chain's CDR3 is CASSLQQGRDSPLHF. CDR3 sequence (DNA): TGCGCCAGCAGCCTTCAACAGGGTAGGGATTCACCCCTCCACTTT.

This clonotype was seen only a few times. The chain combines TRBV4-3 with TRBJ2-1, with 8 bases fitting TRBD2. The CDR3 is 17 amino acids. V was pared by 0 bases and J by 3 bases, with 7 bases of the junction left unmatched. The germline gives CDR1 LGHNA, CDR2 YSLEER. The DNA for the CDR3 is TGCGCCAGCAGCCAAGATCCACTAGCGGAATACTACAATGAGCAGTTCTTC. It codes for CASSQDPLAEYYNEQFF.

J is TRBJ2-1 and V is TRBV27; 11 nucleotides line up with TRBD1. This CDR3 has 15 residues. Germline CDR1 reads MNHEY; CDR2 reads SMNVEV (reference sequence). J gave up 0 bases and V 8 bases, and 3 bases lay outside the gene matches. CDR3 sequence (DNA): TGTGCCAGCGGGGGGACAGGGGGCTCCTACAATGAGCAGTTCTTC. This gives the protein CASGGTGGSYNEQFF.

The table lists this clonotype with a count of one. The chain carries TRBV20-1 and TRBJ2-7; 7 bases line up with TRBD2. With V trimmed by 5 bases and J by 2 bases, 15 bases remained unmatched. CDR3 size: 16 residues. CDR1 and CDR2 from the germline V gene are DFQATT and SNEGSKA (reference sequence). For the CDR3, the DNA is TGCAGTGCTGCCCCGGGGGGAGGAAGGAGCGCCTACGAGCAGTACTTC. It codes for CSAAPGGGRSAYEQYF.

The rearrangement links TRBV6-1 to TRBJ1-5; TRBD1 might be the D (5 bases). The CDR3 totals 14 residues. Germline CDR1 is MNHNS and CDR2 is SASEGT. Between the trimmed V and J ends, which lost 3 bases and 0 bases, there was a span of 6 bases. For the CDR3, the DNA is TGTGCCAGCAGTGACCAGGGTAGCAATCAGCCCCAGCATTTT. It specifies CASSDQGSNQPQHF.

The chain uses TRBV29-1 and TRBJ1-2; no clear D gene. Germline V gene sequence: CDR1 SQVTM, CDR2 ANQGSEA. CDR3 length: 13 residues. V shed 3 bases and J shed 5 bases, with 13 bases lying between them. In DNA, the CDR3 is TGCAGCGTTGATCGGGATCAAGTGTATGGCTACACCTTC. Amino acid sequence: CSVDRDQVYGYTF.

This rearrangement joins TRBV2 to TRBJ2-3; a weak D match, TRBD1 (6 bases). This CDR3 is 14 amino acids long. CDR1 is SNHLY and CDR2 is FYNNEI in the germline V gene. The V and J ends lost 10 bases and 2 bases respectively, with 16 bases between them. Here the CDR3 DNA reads TGTGCCACAGGGGTGGCAGCACCCACAGATACGCAGTATTTT. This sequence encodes CATGVAAPTDTQYF.

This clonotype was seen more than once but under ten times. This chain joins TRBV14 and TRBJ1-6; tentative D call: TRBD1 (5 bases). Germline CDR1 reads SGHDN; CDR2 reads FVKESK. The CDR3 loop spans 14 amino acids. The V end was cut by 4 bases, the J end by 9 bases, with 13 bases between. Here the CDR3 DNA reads TGTGCCAGCAGCCTGACAGAACCAATTTCACCCCTCCACTTT. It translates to CASSLTEPISPLHF.

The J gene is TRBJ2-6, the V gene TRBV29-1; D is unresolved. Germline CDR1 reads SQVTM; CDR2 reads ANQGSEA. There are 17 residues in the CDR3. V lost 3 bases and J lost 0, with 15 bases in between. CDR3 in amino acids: CSVENLGLGSGANVLTF. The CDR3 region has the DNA TGCAGCGTTGAGAACTTGGGTCTTGGCTCTGGGGCCAACGTCCTGACTTTC.

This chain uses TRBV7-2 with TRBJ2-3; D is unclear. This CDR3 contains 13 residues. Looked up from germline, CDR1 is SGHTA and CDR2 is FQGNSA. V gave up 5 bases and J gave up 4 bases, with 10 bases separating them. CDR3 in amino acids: CASSPQRADTQYF. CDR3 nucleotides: TGTGCCAGCAGCCCCCAGCGCGCAGATACGCAGTATTTT.

The CDR3 region is CASSQISGRVTETQYF. In DNA, the CDR3 is TGTGCCAGCAGCCAAATTAGCGGGAGGGTCACAGAGACCCAGTACTTC. V usage is TRBV3-1 and J usage is TRBJ2-5, with TRBD2 matching 11 bases. Germline trimming cut 2 bases from V and 4 bases from J; bases unmatched to any gene: 6. The CDR3 has 16 amino acids. CDR1 is LGHDT, CDR2 YNNKEL, per germline (reference sequence).

CDR3 region: CASSESRGYTIYF. CDR3 DNA sequence: TGCGCCAGCAGTGAGTCAAGGGGTTACACCATATATTTT. This chain joins TRBV10-1 and TRBJ1-3; perhaps TRBD1 as D (5 bases). Germline assignment: CDR1 WNHNN and CDR2 SYGVQD (reference sequence). The CDR3 runs 13 residues. The V gene lost 0 bases and the J gene lost 8 bases, with 8 bases spanning the gap.

CDR3 residues: CASSQDHAVLNTEAFF. The CDR3, as DNA: TGTGCCAGCAGCCAAGATCATGCGGTCCTGAACACTGAAGCTTTCTTT. The chain couples TRBV3-1 to TRBJ1-1; no clear D. The V end was cut by 0 bases, the J end by 0 bases, with 11 bases between. The CDR3 covers 16 residues. Germline loops: CDR1 LGHDT, CDR2 YNNKEL (reference sequence).

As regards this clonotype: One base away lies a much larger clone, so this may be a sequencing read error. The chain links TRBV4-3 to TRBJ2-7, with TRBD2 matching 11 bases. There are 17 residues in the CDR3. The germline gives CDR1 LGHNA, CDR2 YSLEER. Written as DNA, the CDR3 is TGCGCCAGCAGCCAAGATGTCACTAGCGGGAGCTCCTGCGAGCAGTACTTC. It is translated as CASSQDVTSGSSCEQYF.

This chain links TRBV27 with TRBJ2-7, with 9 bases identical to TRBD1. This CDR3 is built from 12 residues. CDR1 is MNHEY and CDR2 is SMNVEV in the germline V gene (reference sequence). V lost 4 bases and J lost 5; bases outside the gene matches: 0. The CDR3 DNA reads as TGTGCCAGCAGTTGGACAGGGGACGAGCAGTACTTC. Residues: CASSWTGDEQYF.

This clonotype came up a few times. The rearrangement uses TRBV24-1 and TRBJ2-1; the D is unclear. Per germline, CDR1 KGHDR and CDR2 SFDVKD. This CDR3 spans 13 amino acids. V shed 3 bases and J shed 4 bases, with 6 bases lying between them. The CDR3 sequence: CATSDPGYNEQFF. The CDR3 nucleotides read TGTGCCACCAGTGATCCCGGGTACAATGAGCAGTTCTTC.

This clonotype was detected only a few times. The CDR3 region has the DNA TGTGCCAGCAGCCTAACAGGTCTCCCCAGCTCCTACAATGAGCAGTTCTTC. It codes for CASSLTGLPSSYNEQFF. J is TRBJ2-1 and V is TRBV3-1; TRBD1 might be the D (5 bases). The CDR3 extends over 17 amino acids. Per the germline V gene, CDR1 is LGHDT and CDR2 is YNNKEL (reference sequence). Trimming removed 4 bases at V and 0 bases at J, with 16 bases between.